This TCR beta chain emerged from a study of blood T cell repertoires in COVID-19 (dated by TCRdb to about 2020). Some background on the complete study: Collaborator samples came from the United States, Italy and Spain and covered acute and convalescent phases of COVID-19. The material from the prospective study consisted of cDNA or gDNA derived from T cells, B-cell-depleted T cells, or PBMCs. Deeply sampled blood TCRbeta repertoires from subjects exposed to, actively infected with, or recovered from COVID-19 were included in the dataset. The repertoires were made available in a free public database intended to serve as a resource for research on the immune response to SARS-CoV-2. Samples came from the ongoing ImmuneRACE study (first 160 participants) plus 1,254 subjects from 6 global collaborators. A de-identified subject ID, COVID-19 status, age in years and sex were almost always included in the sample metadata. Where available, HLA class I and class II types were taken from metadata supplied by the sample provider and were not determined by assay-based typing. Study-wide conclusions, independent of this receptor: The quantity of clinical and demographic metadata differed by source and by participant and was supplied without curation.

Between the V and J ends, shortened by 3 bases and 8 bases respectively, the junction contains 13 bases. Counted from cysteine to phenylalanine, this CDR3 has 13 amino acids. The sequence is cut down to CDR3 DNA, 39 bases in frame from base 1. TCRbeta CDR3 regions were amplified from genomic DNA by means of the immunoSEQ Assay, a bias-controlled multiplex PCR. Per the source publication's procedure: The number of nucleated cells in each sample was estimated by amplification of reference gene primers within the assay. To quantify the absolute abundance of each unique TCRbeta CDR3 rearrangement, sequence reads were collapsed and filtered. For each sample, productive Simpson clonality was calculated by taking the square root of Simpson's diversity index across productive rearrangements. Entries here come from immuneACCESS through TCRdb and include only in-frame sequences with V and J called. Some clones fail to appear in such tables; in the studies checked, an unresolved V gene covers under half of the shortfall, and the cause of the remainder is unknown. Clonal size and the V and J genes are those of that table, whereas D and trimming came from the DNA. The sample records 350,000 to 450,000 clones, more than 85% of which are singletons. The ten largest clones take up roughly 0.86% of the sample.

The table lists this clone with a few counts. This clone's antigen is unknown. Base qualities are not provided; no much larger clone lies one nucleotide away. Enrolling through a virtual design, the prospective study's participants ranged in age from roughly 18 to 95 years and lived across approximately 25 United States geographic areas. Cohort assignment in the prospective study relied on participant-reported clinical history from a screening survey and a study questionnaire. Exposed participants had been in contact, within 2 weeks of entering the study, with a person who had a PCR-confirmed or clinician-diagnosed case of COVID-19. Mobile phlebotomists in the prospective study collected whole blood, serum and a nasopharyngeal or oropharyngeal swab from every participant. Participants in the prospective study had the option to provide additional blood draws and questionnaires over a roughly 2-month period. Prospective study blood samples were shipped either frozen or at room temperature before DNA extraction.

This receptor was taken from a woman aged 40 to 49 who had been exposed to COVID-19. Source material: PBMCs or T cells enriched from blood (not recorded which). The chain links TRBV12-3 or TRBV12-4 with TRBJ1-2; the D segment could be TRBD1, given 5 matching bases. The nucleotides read TGTGCCAGCAGTTTGTTAGGGGCGCGGGGCTACACCTTC. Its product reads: CASSLLGARGYTF.